This TCR beta chain comes out of a study of blood T cell repertoires in COVID-19. This CDR3 spans 15 amino acids. Germline V gives CDR1 SGHTA, CDR2 FQGNSA. Deletions cut 5 bases from V and 4 bases from J, with 15 bases between. Seattle researchers signed up patients amid active infection and tracked them longitudinally. Under the authors' procedure: Reference gene primer amplification gave estimated nucleated cell counts. Here immunoSEQ multiplex PCR was the method, and the copy in TCRdb shows in-frame clones only, minus some. That table supplies the V and J calls and clone size; D and trimming were determined from the DNA. This table holds approximately 280,000 clones, over 75% found once.

V and J are TRBV7-2 and TRBJ1-3; D remains unclear. Sequenced input: peripheral blood. This sequence originates from a woman younger than 45 with COVID-19, enrolled during active disease. CDR3 coding DNA: TGTGCCAGCAGCCCCGGGAGCCATTTGGGAAACACCATATATTTT. The encoded protein is CASSPGSHLGNTIYF.